This section outlines one T cell receptor beta chain sequence together with its context. Primers: 60 Vbeta forward and 13 Jbeta reverse. Profiled with immunoSEQ multiplex PCR; TCRdb holds only in-frame clones, not every one. The sample records around 200,000 clones, about four fifths being singletons. The data stem from a study of cytomegalovirus exposure and HLA in healthy donors. The CDR3 totals 12 residues. Per the germline V gene, CDR1 is MDHEN and CDR2 is SYDVKM. V was pared by 8 bases and J by 0 bases, with 5 bases between. This chain connects TRBV28 to TRBJ2-1, with D unclear. This TCR was sampled from a male donor in good health and CMV-seronegative. The specimen sequenced was PBMCs. The CDR3: CASVSSYNEQFF. DNA for the CDR3: TGTGCCAGCGTGAGCTCCTACAATGAGCAGTTCTTC.